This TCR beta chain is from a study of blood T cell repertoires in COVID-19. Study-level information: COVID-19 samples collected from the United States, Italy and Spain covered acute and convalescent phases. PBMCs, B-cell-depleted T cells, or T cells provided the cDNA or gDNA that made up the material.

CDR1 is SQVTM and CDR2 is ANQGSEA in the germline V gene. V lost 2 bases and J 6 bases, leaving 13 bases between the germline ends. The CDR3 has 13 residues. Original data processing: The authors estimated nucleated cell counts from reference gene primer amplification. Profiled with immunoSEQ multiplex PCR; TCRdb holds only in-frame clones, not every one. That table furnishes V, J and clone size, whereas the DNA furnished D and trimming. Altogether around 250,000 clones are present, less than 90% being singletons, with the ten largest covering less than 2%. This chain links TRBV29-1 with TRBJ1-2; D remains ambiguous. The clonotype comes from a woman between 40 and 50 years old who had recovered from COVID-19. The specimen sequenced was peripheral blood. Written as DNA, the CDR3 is TGCAGCGTTGAATTATTACGGGGAAATGGCTACACCTTC. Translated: CSVELLRGNGYTF.